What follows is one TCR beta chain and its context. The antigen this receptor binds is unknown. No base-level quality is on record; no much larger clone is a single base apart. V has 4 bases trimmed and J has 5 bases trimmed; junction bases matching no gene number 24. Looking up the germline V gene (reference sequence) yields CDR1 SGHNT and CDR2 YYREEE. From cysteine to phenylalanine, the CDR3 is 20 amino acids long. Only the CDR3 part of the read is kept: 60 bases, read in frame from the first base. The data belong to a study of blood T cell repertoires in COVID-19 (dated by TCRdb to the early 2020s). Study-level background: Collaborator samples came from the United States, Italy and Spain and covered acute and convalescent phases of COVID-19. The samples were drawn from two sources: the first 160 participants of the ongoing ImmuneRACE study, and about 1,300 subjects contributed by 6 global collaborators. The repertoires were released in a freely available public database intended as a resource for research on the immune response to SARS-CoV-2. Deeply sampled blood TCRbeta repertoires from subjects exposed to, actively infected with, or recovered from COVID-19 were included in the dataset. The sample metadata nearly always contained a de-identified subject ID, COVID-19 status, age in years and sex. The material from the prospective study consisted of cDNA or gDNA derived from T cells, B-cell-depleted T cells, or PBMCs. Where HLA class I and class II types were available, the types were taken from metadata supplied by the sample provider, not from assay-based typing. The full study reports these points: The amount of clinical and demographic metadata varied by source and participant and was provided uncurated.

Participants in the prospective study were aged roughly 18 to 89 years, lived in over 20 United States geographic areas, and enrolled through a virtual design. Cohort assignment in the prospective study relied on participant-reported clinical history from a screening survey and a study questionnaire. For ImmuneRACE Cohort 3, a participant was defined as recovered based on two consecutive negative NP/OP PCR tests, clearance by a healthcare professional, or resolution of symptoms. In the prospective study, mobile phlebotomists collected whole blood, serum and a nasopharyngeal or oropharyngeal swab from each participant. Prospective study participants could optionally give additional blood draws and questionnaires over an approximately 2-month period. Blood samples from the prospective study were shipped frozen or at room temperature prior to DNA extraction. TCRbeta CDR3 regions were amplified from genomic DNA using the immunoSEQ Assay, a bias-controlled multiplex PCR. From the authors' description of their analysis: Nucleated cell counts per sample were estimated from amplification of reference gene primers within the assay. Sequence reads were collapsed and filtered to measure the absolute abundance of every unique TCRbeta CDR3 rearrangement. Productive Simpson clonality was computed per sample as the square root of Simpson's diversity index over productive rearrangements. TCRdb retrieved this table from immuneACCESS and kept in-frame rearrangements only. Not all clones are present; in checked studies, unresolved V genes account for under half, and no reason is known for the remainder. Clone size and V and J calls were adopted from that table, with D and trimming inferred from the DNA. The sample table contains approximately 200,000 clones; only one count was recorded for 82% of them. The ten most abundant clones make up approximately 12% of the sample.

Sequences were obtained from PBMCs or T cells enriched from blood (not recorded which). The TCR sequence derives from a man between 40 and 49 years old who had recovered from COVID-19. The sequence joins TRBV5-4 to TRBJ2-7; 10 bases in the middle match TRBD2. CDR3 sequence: CASSNEAGTSVFVGSHEQYF. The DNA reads TGTGCCAGCAGCAATGAGGCCGGGACTAGCGTGTTTGTTGGGTCCCACGAGCAGTACTTC.